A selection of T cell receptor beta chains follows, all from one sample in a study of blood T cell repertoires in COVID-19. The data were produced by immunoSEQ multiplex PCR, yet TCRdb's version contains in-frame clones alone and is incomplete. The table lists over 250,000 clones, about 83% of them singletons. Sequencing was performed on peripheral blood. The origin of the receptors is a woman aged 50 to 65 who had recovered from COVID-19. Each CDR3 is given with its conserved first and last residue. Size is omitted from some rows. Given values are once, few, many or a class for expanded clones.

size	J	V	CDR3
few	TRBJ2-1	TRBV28	CASTRPSGRGNEQFF
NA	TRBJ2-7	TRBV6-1	CASSVASRALGAYEQYF
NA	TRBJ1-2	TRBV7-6	CASSPRISDRVSGYTF
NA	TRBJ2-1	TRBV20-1	CSVRGGEGQFF
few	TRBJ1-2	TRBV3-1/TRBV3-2	CASRATNYGYTF
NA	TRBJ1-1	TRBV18	CASSLLPGNQGTEAFF
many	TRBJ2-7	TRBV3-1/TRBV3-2	CASSQEAGGLVHEQYF
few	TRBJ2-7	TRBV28	CASSTRASGGYEQYF
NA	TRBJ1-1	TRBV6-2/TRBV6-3	CASNPTAMNTEAFF
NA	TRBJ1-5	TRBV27	CASSPWTGGQNQPQHF
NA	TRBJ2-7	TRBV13	CASGREGNYEQYF
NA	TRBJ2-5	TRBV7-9	CASSFTGEQETQYF
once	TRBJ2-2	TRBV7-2	CASSFDRGRTGELFF
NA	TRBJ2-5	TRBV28	CAGRDRYSETQYF
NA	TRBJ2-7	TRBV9	CASSERGDSYEQYF
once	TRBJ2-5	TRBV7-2	CASSPTGQGALETQYF
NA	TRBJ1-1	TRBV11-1	CASSFQGVLAEAFF
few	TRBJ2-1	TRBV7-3	CASSLQSGEQFF
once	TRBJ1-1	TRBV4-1	CASSLRPGQGFMNTEAFF
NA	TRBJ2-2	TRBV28	CASSLMGQGSRTGELFF
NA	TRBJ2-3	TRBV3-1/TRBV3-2	CASSQEGEDTQYF
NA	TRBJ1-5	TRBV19	CASSIGAGGGQPQHF
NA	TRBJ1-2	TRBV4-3	CASSQEGAGGYGYTF
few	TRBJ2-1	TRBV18	CASSPVIAGNNEQFF
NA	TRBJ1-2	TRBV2	CASSRTEYGYTF
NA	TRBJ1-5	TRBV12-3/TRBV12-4	CASSNSPQPQHF
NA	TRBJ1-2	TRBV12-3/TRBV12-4	CASSLSGNYGYTF
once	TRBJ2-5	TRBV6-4	CASSEGLAGDQETQYF
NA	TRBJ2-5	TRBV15	CATSTPSGGAKTQYF
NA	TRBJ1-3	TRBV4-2	CASSQPHGTGRPYGISTIYF
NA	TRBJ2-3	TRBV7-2	CASSLSGVGTDTQYF
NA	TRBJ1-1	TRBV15	CATSRDRAFGGTEAFF
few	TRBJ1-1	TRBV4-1	CASSFDRGPEPAFF
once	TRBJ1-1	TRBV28	CASPPGPGTGKGAVNTEAFF
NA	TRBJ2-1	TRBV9	CASSPGTNYNEQFF
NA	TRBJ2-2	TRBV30	CAWSPSRTGLTNTGELFF
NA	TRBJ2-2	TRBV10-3	CAISESLSHTGELFF
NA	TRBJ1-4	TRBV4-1	CASSRLTGEKLFF
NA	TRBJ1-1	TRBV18	CASSTSGTGNTEAFF
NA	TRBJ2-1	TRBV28	CASSTAGLSSYNEQFF
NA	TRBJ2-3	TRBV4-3	CASSQRLAGGPDTQYF